Below, 17 T cell receptor beta chains from the same sample are listed, as sequenced in a study of T-cell reconstitution after alpha-beta-depleted transplantation in children. The TCRbeta library incorporated unique molecular identifiers. From the PCR reads, TCRdb called clonotypes with MiXCR, one entry per CDR3 protein. The sample records 200,000 to 250,000 distinct CDR3 sequences, 11% being singletons. The sequencing here drew on PBMCs, taken before TCRalphabeta/CD19-depleted stem cell transplant. These receptors came from a child under three years old with acute myeloid leukemia, due to receive a stem cell transplant.

This clonotype has only a few counts. The chain carries TRBV19 and TRBJ2-1, with D possibly TRBD1 on 6 matching bases. Trimming shortened V by 7 bases and J by 0 bases, and 13 bases separated the two germline ends. This CDR3 region has 15 residues. The germline CDR1 and CDR2 sequences are LNHDA and SQIVND (reference sequence). The CDR3 region has the DNA TGTGCCAGTACGGACAGTGCCGCCTCCTACAATGAGCAGTTCTTC. It codes for CASTDSAASYNEQFF.

This clonotype was counted a few times. The gene calls are TRBV28 and TRBJ2-1, with 9 bases matching TRBD2. The CDR3 totals 16 residues. The germline V gene encodes CDR1 MDHEN and CDR2 SYDVKM. Germline trimming cut 5 bases from V and 6 bases from J; bases unmatched to any gene: 11. The CDR3 nucleotides are TGTGCCAGCAGTCCGGGGGGGGGACTAGCTAGCAATGAGCAGTTCTTC. Translating it yields CASSPGGGLASNEQFF.

V is TRBV7-2 and J is TRBJ1-4, with TRBD1 matching over 7 bases. The CDR3 is made up of 14 amino acids. The V and J ends lost 5 bases and 7 bases, in that order; junction bases with no gene match: 7. CDR1 and CDR2 from the germline V gene are SGHTA and FQGNSA. The CDR3 bases are TGTGCCAGCAGCCAGGGGGTTACGGGTGAAAAACTGTTTTTT. Translation: CASSQGVTGEKLFF.

This clonotype was recorded at least ten times. The gene calls are TRBV5-6 and TRBJ1-1; D is ambiguous. Trimming took off 1 base at V and 4 bases at J, with 5 bases between the two ends. The CDR3 has 12 residues. Per germline, CDR1 SGHDT and CDR2 YYEEEE. The DNA for the CDR3 is TGTGCCAGCAGCTTGAAGAGCACTGAAGCTTTCTTT. This translates into CASSLKSTEAFF.

J is TRBJ2-2 and V is TRBV12-3 or TRBV12-4; D gene unclear. This CDR3 is built from 11 residues. The V gene lost 11 bases and the J gene lost 5 bases, with 9 bases spanning the gap. The CDR3 is CAFSLTGELFF. The DNA of the CDR3 is TGTGCCTTCAGTTTAACCGGGGAGCTGTTTTTT.

This clonotype was picked up many times. The V call is TRBV12-3 or TRBV12-4, the J call TRBJ2-3; 8 bases line up with TRBD1. The length of the CDR3 is 14 residues. The V gene end was trimmed by 3 bases and the J gene end by 1 base; junction bases not matched to a gene: 0. Here the CDR3 DNA reads TGTGCCAGCAGTTTGGGACAGGGCACAGATACGCAGTATTTT. It specifies CASSLGQGTDTQYF.

This clonotype was detected many times. The V and J genes are TRBV20-1 and TRBJ2-1; TRBD1 aligns across 8 bases. There are 11 residues in the CDR3. Germline CDR1 reads DFQATT; CDR2 reads SNEGSKA (reference sequence). After removal of 8 bases from V and 6 bases from J, the junction contained 3 bases not matched to a gene. Here the CDR3 reads CSWTGSNEQFF. In DNA, the CDR3 is TGCAGTTGGACAGGGTCCAATGAGCAGTTCTTC.

This clonotype was observed a few times. The rearrangement uses TRBV9 and TRBJ1-2, with 9 bases that match TRBD1. The CDR3 contains 14 residues. V lost 6 bases to trimming and J lost 8 bases; unmatched junction nucleotides: 11. The germline CDR1 and CDR2 sequences are SGDLS and YYNGEE. CDR3 region: CASNPGQGPGGYTF. CDR3 nucleotides: TGTGCCAGCAACCCGGGACAGGGTCCAGGAGGCTACACCTTC. Looking up the rest from reference TRBV9 and TRBJ1-2 gives the full variable domain: DSGVTQTPKHLITATGQRVTLRCSPRSGDLSVYWYQQSLDQGLQFLIQYYNGEERAKGNILERFSAQQFPDLHSELNLSSLELGDSALYFCASNPGQGPGGYTFGSGTRLTVV.

This chain uses TRBV20-1 with TRBJ1-2; 10 nucleotides line up with TRBD1. The germline CDR1 and CDR2 sequences are DFQATT and SNEGSKA (reference sequence). This CDR3 comprises 17 residues. DNA for the CDR3: TGCAGCTTCTGGGGCCGGGACAGGGGATCGTCGAACTATGGCTACACCTTC. This gives the protein CSFWGRDRGSSNYGYTF.

In regard to this clonotype: Since a much larger clone is just one base distant, this may be a read error. The chain joins TRBV6-1 to TRBJ2-7; 13 positions agree with TRBD2. The CDR3 length is 13 residues. Germline-derived CDR1 and CDR2 are MNHNS and SASEGT. The CDR3: CTSSEGLAGKQYF. CDR3 DNA: TGTACCAGCAGTGAGGGACTAGCGGGGAAACAGTACTTC.

Many counts were recorded for this clonotype. This sequence joins TRBV12-3 or TRBV12-4 and TRBJ2-7; tentative D call: TRBD2 (6 bases). CDR3 size: 14 residues. V was shortened by 7 bases and J by 0 bases, with 13 bases between the two germline ends. The CDR3 region has the DNA TGTGCCAGCACTCCGCGGGGAGGCTCCTACGAGCAGTACTTC. This encodes CASTPRGGSYEQYF.

At least ten counts were recorded for this clonotype. The V gene is TRBV4-3, the J gene TRBJ1-2; perhaps TRBD1 as D (6 bases). The CDR3 consists of 15 residues. Deletions cut 1 base from V and 3 bases from J, with 12 bases between. Per germline, CDR1 LGHNA and CDR2 YSLEER. CDR3: CASSQAPGVDYGYTF. In DNA, the CDR3 is TGCGCCAGCAGCCAAGCGCCAGGGGTAGACTATGGCTACACCTTC.

Ten or more counts support this clonotype. The V gene is TRBV28, the J gene TRBJ2-5, with 10 bases aligning to TRBD2. CDR1 is MDHEN, CDR2 SYDVKM, per germline. The ends lost 4 bases at V and 5 bases at J; junction bases unmatched: 7. The CDR3 totals 15 residues. This CDR3 is CASSSLLAGIETQYF. The CDR3 bases are TGTGCCAGCAGTTCCCTACTAGCGGGGATCGAGACCCAGTACTTC.

The table lists this clonotype with many counts. CDR3 sequence reads: CASSPRWEPGLAVYNEQFF. The DNA for the CDR3 is TGTGCCAGCTCACCACGTTGGGAACCGGGACTAGCGGTATACAATGAGCAGTTCTTC. The chain is built from TRBV18 and TRBJ2-1; TRBD2 agrees at 11 bases. There are 19 residues in the CDR3. Looked up from germline, CDR1 is KGHSH and CDR2 is LQKENI. Losses at the gene ends were 1 base for V and 4 bases for J; bases not matched to a gene: 12.

The sample holds many counts of this clonotype. V gene TRBV28 combines with J gene TRBJ2-1; 13 nucleotides line up with TRBD2. Germline V lookup: CDR1 MDHEN, CDR2 SYDVKM. CDR3 length: 15 residues. Germline trimming cut 3 bases from V and 7 bases from J; bases unmatched to any gene: 3. In DNA form, the CDR3 reads TGTGCCAGCAGTTTTTGGACTAGCGGGAGTAATGAGCAGTTCTTC. Translating gives CASSFWTSGSNEQFF.

This clonotype was observed many times. This chain connects TRBV7-3 to TRBJ2-3; unclear D gene. The germline V and J ends were trimmed by 4 bases and 4 bases, with 9 bases remaining between them. Looked up from germline, CDR1 is SGHTA and CDR2 is FQGTGA. This CDR3 has 13 residues. The CDR3 DNA is TGTGCCAGCAGCTCTGGAGTGGCAGATACGCAGTATTTT. Encoded protein: CASSSGVADTQYF.

In its sample, this clonotype was seen many times. The chain couples TRBV7-2 to TRBJ1-1, with D unresolved. The CDR3 length is 15 residues. Deletions cut 5 bases from V and 0 bases from J, with 13 bases between. The germline gives CDR1 SGHTA, CDR2 FQGNSA. This CDR3 is CASSAPGNMNTEAFF. The CDR3 nucleotides are TGTGCCAGCAGCGCACCGGGGAACATGAACACTGAAGCTTTCTTT.